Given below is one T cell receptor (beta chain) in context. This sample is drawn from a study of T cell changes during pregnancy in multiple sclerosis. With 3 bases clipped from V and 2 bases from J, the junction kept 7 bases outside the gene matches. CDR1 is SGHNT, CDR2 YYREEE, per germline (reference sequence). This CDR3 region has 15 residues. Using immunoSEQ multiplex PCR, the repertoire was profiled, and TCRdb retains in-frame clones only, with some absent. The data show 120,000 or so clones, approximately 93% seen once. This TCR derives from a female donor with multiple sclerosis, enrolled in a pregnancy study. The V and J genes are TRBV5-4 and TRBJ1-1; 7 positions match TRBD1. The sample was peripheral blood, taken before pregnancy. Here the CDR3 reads CASSSLQGPNTEAFF. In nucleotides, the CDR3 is TGTGCCAGCAGCTCACTACAGGGGCCCAACACTGAAGCTTTCTTT.